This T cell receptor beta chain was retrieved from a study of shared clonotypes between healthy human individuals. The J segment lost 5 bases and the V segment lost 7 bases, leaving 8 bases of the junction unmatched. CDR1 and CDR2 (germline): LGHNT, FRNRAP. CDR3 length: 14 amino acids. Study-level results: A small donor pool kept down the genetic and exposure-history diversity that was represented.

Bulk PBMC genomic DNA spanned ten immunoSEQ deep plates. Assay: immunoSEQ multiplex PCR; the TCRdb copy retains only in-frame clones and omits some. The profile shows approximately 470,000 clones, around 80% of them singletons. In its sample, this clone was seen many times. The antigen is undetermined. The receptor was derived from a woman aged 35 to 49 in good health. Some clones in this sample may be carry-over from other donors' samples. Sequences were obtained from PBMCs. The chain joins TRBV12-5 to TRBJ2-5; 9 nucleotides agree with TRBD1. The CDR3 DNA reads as TGTGCTAGTGCCCCCAGGACAGGGGCCGAGACCCAGTACTTC. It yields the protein CASAPRTGAETQYF.